Each of the 3 T cell receptor beta chains below was sequenced from the same sample in a study of cytomegalovirus exposure and HLA in healthy donors. Method: immunoSEQ multiplex PCR; TCRdb's copy keeps in-frame clones and lacks some. The data contain 250,000 to 300,000 clones, around 85% of them seen just once; the ten biggest clones take up roughly 1%. Input material: PBMCs. Source of these receptors: a woman under 30 in good health and CMV-seronegative.

V gene TRBV6-1 combines with J gene TRBJ1-5; 8 nucleotides align to TRBD1. The V gene's germline CDR1 is MNHNS and CDR2 SASEGT. The CDR3 spans 16 residues. Trimming took 3 bases from V and 8 from J; bases not matched to a gene: 12. CDR3 loop: CASSDFGQGADEPQHF. The CDR3 nucleotides read TGTGCCAGCAGTGACTTTGGGCAGGGGGCGGATGAGCCCCAGCATTTT.

The V gene is TRBV19, the J gene TRBJ2-7; 9 nucleotides align to TRBD1. The ends lost 0 bases at V and 6 bases at J; junction bases unmatched: 9. CDR1 and CDR2 (germline): LNHDA, SQIVND (reference sequence). The CDR3 loop spans 16 amino acids. In DNA, the CDR3 is TGTGCCAGTAGTATAGAGGACAGGGGCTCCCTCTTCGAGCAGTACTTC. It is translated as CASSIEDRGSLFEQYF.

V is TRBV5-1 and J is TRBJ2-1; D is unresolved. V dropped 3 bases and J dropped 6 bases, with 10 bases sitting between them. The CDR3 has 13 amino acids. Germline-derived CDR1 and CDR2 are SGHRS and YFSETQ. The CDR3 sequence is CASSSRVSNEQFF. CDR3 nucleotides: TGCGCCAGCAGCTCCCGGGTTTCCAATGAGCAGTTCTTC.